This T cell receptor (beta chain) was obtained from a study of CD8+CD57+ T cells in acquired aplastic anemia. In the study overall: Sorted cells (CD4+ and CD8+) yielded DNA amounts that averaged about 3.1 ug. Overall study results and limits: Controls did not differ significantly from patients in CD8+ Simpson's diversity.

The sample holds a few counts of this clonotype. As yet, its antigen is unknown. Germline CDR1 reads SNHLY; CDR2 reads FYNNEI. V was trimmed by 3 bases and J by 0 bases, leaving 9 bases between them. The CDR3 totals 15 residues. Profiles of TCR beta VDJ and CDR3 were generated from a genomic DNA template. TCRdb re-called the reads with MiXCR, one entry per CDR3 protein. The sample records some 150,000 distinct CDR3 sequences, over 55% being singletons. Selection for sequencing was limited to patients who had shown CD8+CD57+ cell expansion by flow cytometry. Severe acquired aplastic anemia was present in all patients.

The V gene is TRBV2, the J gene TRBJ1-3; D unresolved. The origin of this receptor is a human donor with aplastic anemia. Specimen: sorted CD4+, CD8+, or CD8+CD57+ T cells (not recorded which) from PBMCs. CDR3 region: CASSEAHLSGNTIYF. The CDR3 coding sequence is TGTGCCAGCAGTGAGGCACATCTCTCTGGAAACACCATATATTTT.